This entry lists 22 T cell receptor beta chains sequenced from one sample in a study of T cell responses to AZD1222 COVID-19 vaccine. Sequencing was performed with immunoSEQ multiplex PCR; in TCRdb, only in-frame clones are kept and a portion is missing. The sample contains some 140,000 clones, 86% of which appear only once. The material was peripheral blood, obtained on day 0 of MenACWY control vaccination. The receptor set was obtained from an adult in good health.

V and J are TRBV19 and TRBJ1-1; D might be TRBD1 (5 bases). The CDR3 length is 17 residues. Germline CDR1 LNHDA, CDR2 SQIVND (reference sequence). V lost 1 base and J 2 bases, leaving 17 bases between the germline ends. CDR3 protein: CASSIVFTEGPNTEAFF. DNA for the CDR3: TGTGCCAGTAGTATAGTTTTTACGGAGGGACCCAACACTGAAGCTTTCTTT.

The chain joins TRBV2 to TRBJ1-4; D is possibly TRBD1 (5 bases). There are 13 residues in the CDR3. Trimming left V 3 bases short and J 8 bases short, with 10 bases between. Germline assignment: CDR1 SNHLY and CDR2 FYNNEI. The CDR3 DNA follows: TGTGCCAGCAGTGACAGGGATGGCGAAAAACTGTTTTTT. This sequence encodes CASSDRDGEKLFF.

V usage is TRBV9 and J usage is TRBJ2-1; 7 bases align to TRBD1. Germline values: CDR1 SGDLS, CDR2 YYNGEE. Losses at the gene ends were 0 bases for V and 7 bases for J; bases not matched to a gene: 10. This CDR3 region has 16 residues. For the CDR3, the DNA is TGTGCCAGCAGCGTAGGAGGGACAGTTAACCAGAATGAGCAGTTCTTC. Its translation: CASSVGGTVNQNEQFF.

The rearrangement links TRBV5-4 to TRBJ2-2, with no clear D. The germline CDR1 and CDR2 sequences are SGHNT and YYREEE (reference sequence). CDR3 length equals 15 residues. The ends were cut back, 2 bases at V and 0 bases at J, with 8 bases in the middle. The CDR3 nucleotides read TGTGCCAGCAGCTTAGGCCGTACGAACACCGGGGAGCTGTTTTTT. It translates to CASSLGRTNTGELFF.

V is TRBV13 and J is TRBJ2-1; no clear D gene. Trimming took off 4 bases at V and 5 bases at J, with 18 bases between the two ends. Germline V CDR1 and CDR2: PRHDT, FYEKMQ (reference sequence). This CDR3 comprises 16 residues. The CDR3 region has the DNA TGTGCCAGCAGCTCTATTTATTACACTGGTGACAATGAGCAGTTCTTC. Encoded protein: CASSSIYYTGDNEQFF.

The gene calls are TRBV10-3 and TRBJ2-1; the D gene is possibly TRBD2 (5 bases). V shed 5 bases and J shed 5 bases, with 7 bases lying between them. CDR3 length equals 12 residues. Germline CDR1 ENHRY, CDR2 SYGVKD. The CDR3 sequence is CAISLGDNEQFF. The CDR3 DNA reads as TGTGCCATCAGTCTGGGAGACAATGAGCAGTTCTTC.

The rearrangement joins TRBV19 to TRBJ2-1; a possible D gene is TRBD2 (7 bases). CDR1 and CDR2 (germline): LNHDA, SQIVND (reference sequence). V gave up 7 bases and J gave up 8 bases, with 21 bases separating them. The CDR3 sequence is 15 residues long. The CDR3, as DNA: TGTGCCAGTAAAGATCCGGGGGGCCTTGCGTATGAGCAGTTCTTC. Translated, it gives CASKDPGGLAYEQFF.

V gene TRBV29-1 combines with J gene TRBJ1-4; the D gene is possibly TRBD1 (5 bases). With 6 bases removed from V and 7 bases from J, the gap between germline ends came to 21 bases. This CDR3 is built from 15 residues. From germline, CDR1 is SQVTM and CDR2 ANQGSEA. The chain's CDR3 is CSVSLYDSVIEKLFF. The CDR3 region has the DNA TGCAGCGTGTCTCTTTACGACAGCGTGATTGAAAAACTGTTTTTT.

The V call is TRBV18, the J call TRBJ2-7, with 7 bases lining up with TRBD1. Per the germline V gene, CDR1 is KGHSH and CDR2 is LQKENI. The CDR3 runs 16 residues. The trim removed 3 bases at V and 0 bases at J, leaving 8 bases unmatched. CDR3 region: CASSPPGTVFSYEQYF. CDR3 coding DNA: TGTGCCAGCTCACCGCCAGGGACAGTGTTCTCCTACGAGCAGTACTTC.

The chain couples TRBV28 to TRBJ2-7; D is possibly TRBD1 (6 bases). CDR1 and CDR2 from the germline V gene are MDHEN and SYDVKM. V was pared by 3 bases and J by 0 bases, with 15 bases between. The CDR3 consists of 16 residues. The CDR3 region has the DNA TGTGCCAGCAGTTTCACCCCAGGGGCGAACTCCTACGAGCAGTACGTC. Translating gives CASSFTPGANSYEQYV.

The rearrangement uses TRBV25-1 and TRBJ2-1; 7 bases line up with TRBD1. The CDR3 consists of 12 residues. J gave up 7 bases and V 10 bases, and 7 bases lay outside the gene matches. The germline V gene has CDR1 MGHDK and CDR2 SYGVNS. The CDR3 DNA follows: TGTGCCACCCAACAGGGGAGAAATGAGCAGTTCTTC. It is translated as CATQQGRNEQFF.

The chain links TRBV21-1 to TRBJ2-7; TRBD2, the table's D call, lacks a check against the DNA. TRBV21-1 counts as a pseudogene. CDR3 length: 16 amino acids. The CDR3 sequence is CASPRNSTSGRCEQYF. Here the CDR3 DNA reads TGTGCCAGCCCAAGGAACTCCACTAGCGGGAGGTGCGAGCAGTACTTC.

CDR3: CAISASGFEKLFF. CDR3 coding DNA: TGTGCCATCAGTGCATCAGGGTTCGAAAAACTGTTTTTT. The chain combines TRBV10-3 with TRBJ1-4, with D perhaps matching TRBD1 (5 bases). The germline V gene encodes CDR1 ENHRY and CDR2 SYGVKD. V was cut by 4 bases and J by 8 bases, with 11 bases left in between. The CDR3 extends over 13 amino acids.

This chain links TRBV12-3 or TRBV12-4 with TRBJ1-2; D is unresolved. Between the trimmed V and J ends, which lost 5 bases and 2 bases, there was a span of 6 bases. CDR3 length equals 12 residues. This CDR3 is CASSLDNYGYTF. The CDR3 coding sequence is TGTGCCAGCAGTCTAGACAACTATGGCTACACCTTC.

The rearrangement joins TRBV5-5 to TRBJ2-3, with 11 bases that match TRBD2. The CDR3 runs to 15 residues. Trimming took 1 base from V and 4 from J; bases not matched to a gene: 2. Germline CDR1 reads SGHKS; CDR2 reads YYEKEE (reference sequence). The CDR3 sequence is CASSLTSGSPDTQYF. Written as DNA, the CDR3 is TGTGCCAGCAGCTTGACTAGCGGGAGCCCAGATACGCAGTATTTT.

This clone appeared a single time. The chain uses TRBV7-2 and TRBJ2-1; 10 positions match TRBD2. Germline trimming cut 5 bases from V and 2 bases from J; bases unmatched to any gene: 3. Germline V gene sequence: CDR1 SGHTA, CDR2 FQGNSA. CDR3 size: 15 residues. CDR3 sequence reads: CASSPGLAAYNEQFF. The CDR3 bases are TGTGCCAGCAGCCCCGGACTAGCGGCCTACAATGAGCAGTTCTTC. Combining the CDR3 with reference TRBV7-2 and TRBJ2-1 gives the whole variable domain GAGVSQSPSNKVTEKGKDVELRCDPISGHTALYWYRQSLGQGLEFLIYFQGNSAPDKSGLPSDRFSAERTGGSVSTLTIQRTQQEDSAVYLCASSPGLAAYNEQFFGPGTRLTVL.

The chain carries TRBV25-1 and TRBJ1-2; TRBD1 is a possible D gene (6 bases). Germline V gene data show CDR1 as MGHDK and CDR2 as SYGVNS. There are 14 residues in the CDR3. Trimming left V 6 bases short and J 4 bases short, with 15 bases between. CDR3 coding DNA: TGTGCCAGCAGCCCGCCAGGGGTGTCCTATGGCTACACCTTC. Translated, it gives CASSPPGVSYGYTF.

The chain carries TRBV5-1 and TRBJ2-7; D gene uncertain. This CDR3 has 13 amino acids. CDR1 and CDR2 (germline): SGHRS, YFSETQ. Trimming removed 4 bases at V and 0 bases at J, with 8 bases between. The CDR3 spells CASSRSYSYEQYF. The CDR3 nucleotides are TGCGCCAGCAGCCGGTCTTACTCCTACGAGCAGTACTTC.

The rearrangement links TRBV29-1 to TRBJ1-5; D perhaps matches TRBD1 (5 bases). Germline V gives CDR1 SQVTM, CDR2 ANQGSEA. The CDR3 length is 14 residues. V was trimmed by 5 bases and J by 2 bases, leaving 13 bases between them. CDR3 nucleotides: TGCAGCGTTCTCATTGGGGGGGGCAATCAGCCCCAGCATTTT. Its protein product is CSVLIGGGNQPQHF.

V usage is TRBV5-6 and J usage is TRBJ1-2, with 7 bases matching TRBD1. Losses at the gene ends were 5 bases for V and 0 bases for J; bases not matched to a gene: 7. CDR3 length equals 15 residues. Germline V gene sequence: CDR1 SGHDT, CDR2 YYEEEE. In DNA form, the CDR3 reads TGTGCCAGCAGTGGGACAGCCACCTCTAACTATGGCTACACCTTC. Amino acids: CASSGTATSNYGYTF.

This chain uses TRBV18 with TRBJ2-5; the D gene is possibly TRBD2 (5 bases). This CDR3 has 16 amino acids. Germline assignment: CDR1 KGHSH and CDR2 LQKENI. Trimming took 3 bases from V and 5 from J, leaving 19 bases between them. For the CDR3, the DNA is TGTGCCAGCTCACCCAAGGGCGGGCGTTTATCTGAGACCCAGTACTTC. Its translation is CASSPKGGRLSETQYF.

This clone has a handful of counts. V and J are TRBV19 and TRBJ1-3; D gene unclear. CDR3 length equals 12 residues. V lost 5 bases, J lost 5 bases, and 7 bases lay in between. Germline lookup yields CDR1 LNHDA and CDR2 SQIVND (reference sequence). The CDR3 region is CASSPNRNTIYF. For the CDR3, the DNA is TGTGCCAGTAGTCCTAACAGAAACACCATATATTTT.